This T cell receptor (beta chain) was documented in a study of blood T cells in healthy people across ages. This clonotype has ten or more counts. Collection of 9 to 10 milliliters of peripheral blood was performed for each donor. The authors ran a second PCR of about 6 to 11 cycles using a sample-barcoded 5' primer and a J-beta primer mix. Via MiXCR, TCRdb re-called the 5' RACE reads, giving one row per CDR3 protein. The sample carries under 700,000 distinct CDR3 sequences, more than 20% recorded once. Trimming shortened V by 7 bases and J by 6 bases, and 10 bases separated the two germline ends. Germline V lookup: CDR1 SQVTM, CDR2 ANQGSEA. This CDR3 contains 11 residues. This sample was shared with a second study, whose subject was T cells of mothers and their children. From that study: Six or seven children, together with their three healthy Caucasian mothers, made up the donors. cDNA was made from all extracted RNA, around 1.5 ug per 15 ul. Sample barcodes and 2-4 random nucleotides came from the second PCR's M1S primer.

Sequencing used blood. The receptor's source is a boy aged 10-17 years in good health. The V gene is TRBV29-1, the J gene TRBJ2-4; D may be TRBD1 or TRBD2 (6 bases each). CDR3 residues: CSGWGANIQYF. The CDR3, as DNA: TGCAGCGGGTGGGGGGCAAACATTCAGTACTTC.